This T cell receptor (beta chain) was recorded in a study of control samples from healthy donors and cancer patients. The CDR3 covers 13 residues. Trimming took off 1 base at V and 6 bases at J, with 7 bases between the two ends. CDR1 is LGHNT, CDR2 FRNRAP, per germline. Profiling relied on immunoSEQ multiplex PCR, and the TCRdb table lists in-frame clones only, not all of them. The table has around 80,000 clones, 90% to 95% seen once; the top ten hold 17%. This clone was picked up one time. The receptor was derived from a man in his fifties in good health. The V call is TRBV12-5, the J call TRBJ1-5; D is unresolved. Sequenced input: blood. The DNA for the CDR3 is TGTGCTAGTGGTTTGGAATACTTTCAGCCCCAGCATTTT. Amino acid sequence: CASGLEYFQPQHF.